This T cell receptor beta chain was sequenced during a study of response to subunit inactivated influenza vaccine. Whole-study findings and limits: There was a suggestion from the authors that each seasonal influenza vaccination recruits few new T cells.

TCRdb reprocessed the RT-PCR reads via MiXCR and lists one record per CDR3 protein. The sample lists roughly 520,000 distinct CDR3 sequences, over 25% occurring once. The CDR3 runs 14 residues. Trimming cost V 2 bases and J 7 bases; bases outside gene matches: 3. Germline V gene lookup returns CDR1 ENHRY and CDR2 SYGVKD. As for this clonotype: Its antigen is not identified.

The sequences come from CD4+ T cells sorted from PBMCs, collected less than 6 days after vaccination. The chain carries TRBV10-3 and TRBJ1-5; 9 bases align to TRBD1. The receptor was isolated from a man aged 45-60 years who received an inactivated influenza vaccine. CDR3 sequence reads: CAISEGQGRQPQHF. In DNA, the CDR3 is TGTGCCATCAGTGAGGGACAGGGGCGCCAGCCCCAGCATTTT.